These T cell receptor beta chains were read from a single sample in a study of technical replicates of blood from a few donors. Some clones are missing from TCRdb's copy, which holds only in-frame ones; the method was immunoSEQ multiplex PCR. The sample has about 50,000 clones; 90% to 95% are singletons. Source material: PBMCs. These receptors were collected from a human donor in good health. Some clones in this sample may be carry-over from other donors' samples. Both conserved end residues are part of each CDR3. The order of the fields is J gene, V gene, D gene, CDR3 protein, CDR3 DNA. The D gene is left open where the match is weak.

TRBJ1-1	TRBV7-3	.	CASSLKGGTTEAFF	TGTGCCAGCAGCTTAAAGGGGGGGACGACTGAAGCTTTCTTT
TRBJ1-1	TRBV19	.	CASSIMAASEAFF	TGTGCCAGTAGTATAATGGCCGCAAGTGAAGCTTTCTTT
TRBJ2-7	TRBV5-6	TRBD1	CASSPTGGHEQYF	TGTGCCAGCAGCCCAACAGGGGGTCACGAGCAGTACTTC
TRBJ1-2	TRBV7-2	TRBD1	CASSYYNRGQDYGYTF	TGTGCCAGCAGCTACTATAACAGGGGGCAGGACTATGGCTACACCTTC
TRBJ1-1	TRBV19	TRBD1	CASSERTGLNTEAFF	TGTGCCAGTAGTGAGCGGACAGGCCTGAACACTGAAGCTTTCTTT
TRBJ1-6	TRBV10-3	.	CAISGENSPLHF	TGTGCCATCAGTGGGGAGAATTCACCCCTCCACTTT
TRBJ2-1	TRBV7-9	TRBD2	CASSLGSSGRSEQFF	TGTGCCAGCAGCTTAGGGTCTAGCGGGAGATCTGAGCAGTTCTTC
TRBJ1-1	TRBV5-1	TRBD1	CASSLATGGQSRNTEAFF	TGCGCCAGCAGCTTGGCGACAGGGGGACAGTCCCGAAACACTGAAGCTTTCTTT
TRBJ2-5	TRBV9	TRBD2	CASSVVGGGVQETQYF	TGTGCCAGCAGCGTAGTGGGCGGGGGGGTCCAAGAGACCCAGTACTTC
TRBJ1-5	TRBV6-6	.	CASSYALEGEKAQHF	TGTGCCAGCAGTTACGCCTTGGAAGGGGAAAAAGCCCAGCATTTT
TRBJ2-7	TRBV27	TRBD1	CAPMGQRSYEQYF	TGTGCCCCGATGGGACAGAGATCCTACGAGCAGTACTTC
TRBJ2-7	TRBV4-2	.	CASSQDGGGPGEQYF	TGTGCCAGCAGCCAAGATGGAGGGGGCCCGGGCGAGCAGTACTTC
TRBJ1-2	TRBV4-3	.	CASSQQGPLRPTFTF	TGCGCCAGCAGCCAGCAGGGTCCCTTACGACCTACTTTCACCTTC